This T cell receptor beta chain was recorded in a study of shared clonotypes between healthy human individuals. Data came from immunoSEQ multiplex PCR; TCRdb stores just in-frame clones and leaves some out. The top ten clones hold around 0.47% of a sample with around 1.5 million clones, 98% of them seen once. The germline V gene encodes CDR1 SGDLS and CDR2 YYNGEE. The germline V and J ends were trimmed by 0 bases and 4 bases, with 10 bases remaining between them. The CDR3 sequence is 15 residues long. The source is a man aged 25 to 45 in good health. The V and J genes are TRBV9 and TRBJ2-2; TRBD1 is a possible D gene (6 bases). Sequenced input: naive CD4+ T cells sorted from blood. The subset here: CD45RA+ positively selected. As DNA, the CDR3 is TGTGCCAGCAGCGTAGACAGGGCCGGCACCGGGGAGCTGTTTTTT. Its translation: CASSVDRAGTGELFF.